This T cell receptor beta chain was identified during a study of blood T cell repertoires in COVID-19. About the research overall: T cells, B-cell-depleted T cells, or PBMCs supplied cDNA or gDNA.

Using immunoSEQ multiplex PCR, the repertoire was profiled, and TCRdb retains in-frame clones only, with some absent. The table lists 85,000 to 110,000 clones, 88% of them singletons. Germline assignment: CDR1 SQVTM and CDR2 ANQGSEA. Trimming cost V 5 bases and J 3 bases; bases outside gene matches: 9. This CDR3 comprises 14 residues. Sequencing used peripheral blood. This chain joins TRBV29-1 and TRBJ2-7; TRBD2 agrees at 8 bases. The receptor comes from a human donor in a cohort sampled during active COVID-19. This chain's CDR3 is CSVSAGGRFYEQYF. The CDR3 DNA follows: TGCAGCGTTTCCGCGGGCGGGAGGTTCTACGAGCAGTACTTC.